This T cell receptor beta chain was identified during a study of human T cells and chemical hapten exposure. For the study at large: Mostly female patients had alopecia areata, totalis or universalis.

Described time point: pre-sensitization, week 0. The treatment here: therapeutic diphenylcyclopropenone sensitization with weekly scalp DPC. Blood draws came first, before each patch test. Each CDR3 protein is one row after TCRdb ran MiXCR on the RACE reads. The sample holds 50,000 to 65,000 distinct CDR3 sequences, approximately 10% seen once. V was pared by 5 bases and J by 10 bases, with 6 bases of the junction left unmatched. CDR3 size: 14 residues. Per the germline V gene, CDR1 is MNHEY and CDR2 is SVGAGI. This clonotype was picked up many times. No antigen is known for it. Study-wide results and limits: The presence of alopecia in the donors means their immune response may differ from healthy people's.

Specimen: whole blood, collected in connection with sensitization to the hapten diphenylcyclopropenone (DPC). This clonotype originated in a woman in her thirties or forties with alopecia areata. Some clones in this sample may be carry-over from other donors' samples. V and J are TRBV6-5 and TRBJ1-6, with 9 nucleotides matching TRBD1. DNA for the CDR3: TGTGCCAGCAGTCCGGGACAGGGCTCCTCACCCCTCCACTTT. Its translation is CASSPGQGSSPLHF.